A single sample gave rise to the 10 T cell receptor beta chains below, sequenced in a study of cytomegalovirus exposure and HLA in healthy donors. Amplification used 60 Vbeta primers and 13 Jbeta primers. Repertoires were generated with immunoSEQ multiplex PCR, while TCRdb's copy carries only in-frame clones and drops some. The table lists 60,000 to 70,000 clones. The sample consisted of PBMCs. These receptors all come from a man aged 25-40 years in good health and CMV-seropositive.

This CDR3 reads CASSGLGTSRDNEQFF. As DNA, the CDR3 is TGTGCCAGCAGCGGACTCGGGACTAGTCGCGACAATGAGCAGTTCTTC. The J gene is TRBJ2-1, the V gene TRBV9; 8 bases line up with TRBD2. The germline V gene has CDR1 SGDLS and CDR2 YYNGEE. The V segment lost 3 bases and the J segment 5 bases; nucleotides outside the gene matches: 10. The CDR3 length is 16 residues.

The chain combines TRBV19 with TRBJ1-1, with D hard to call. The length of the CDR3 is 14 residues. The V gene's germline CDR1 is LNHDA and CDR2 SQIVND (reference sequence). V lost 7 bases to trimming and J lost 2 bases, with 14 bases between them. For the CDR3, the DNA is TGTGCCAGTACCGAGACACAACTTAACACTGAAGCTTTCTTT. This encodes CASTETQLNTEAFF. The full variable domain, with the rest looked up from reference TRBV19 and TRBJ1-1, is DGGITQSPKYLFRKEGQNVTLSCEQNLNHDAMYWYRQDPGQGLRLIYYSQIVNDFQKGDIAEGYSVSREKKESFPLTVTSAQKNPTAFYLCASTETQLNTEAFFGQGTRLTVV.

The CDR3 spells CASSWTVAGRENEQYF. Here the CDR3 DNA reads TGTGCCAGCAGTTGGACGGTAGCGGGCCGGGAAAATGAGCAGTACTTC. The chain recombines TRBV6-5 with TRBJ2-7; 7 bases are shared with TRBD2. The CDR3 is made up of 16 amino acids. The junction had 16 bases not matched to a gene; V was cut back by 4 bases and J by 7 bases. Germline assignment: CDR1 MNHEY and CDR2 SVGAGI.

The chain is built from TRBV29-1 and TRBJ2-7, with 10 bases fitting TRBD1. Per germline, CDR1 SQVTM and CDR2 ANQGSEA. The V segment lost 2 bases and the J segment 3 bases; nucleotides outside the gene matches: 10. The CDR3 spans 16 residues. For the CDR3, the DNA is TGCAGCGTTGAATTGGGGCCGACAGGGGGCTTCTACGAGCAGTACTTC. Translating it yields CSVELGPTGGFYEQYF.

The chain couples TRBV6-5 to TRBJ2-1; 8 bases are a match to TRBD2. CDR1 is MNHEY and CDR2 is SVGAGI in the germline V gene. J gave up 13 bases and V 5 bases, and 4 bases lay outside the gene matches. CDR3 length: 11 residues. In DNA form, the CDR3 reads TGTGCCAGCAGTAGGGGGACTAGTCAGTTCTTC. This encodes CASSRGTSQFF.

The chain links TRBV5-6 to TRBJ2-7; TRBD1 aligns across 7 bases. Trimming removed 3 bases from V and 0 bases from J; junction bases left unmatched: 3. The CDR3 has 14 residues. Germline CDR1 SGHDT, CDR2 YYEEEE. Written as DNA, the CDR3 is TGTGCCAGCAGCTCCCGGGACAGCTCCTACGAGCAGTACTTC. It codes for CASSSRDSSYEQYF.

V usage is TRBV5-1 and J usage is TRBJ2-1; no firm D call. Germline V gene lookup returns CDR1 SGHRS and CDR2 YFSETQ. The CDR3 runs to 14 residues. With 0 bases removed from V and 0 bases from J, the gap between germline ends came to 4 bases. The CDR3 bases are TGCGCCAGCAGCTTGGAGAGCTCCTACAATGAGCAGTTCTTC. It codes for CASSLESSYNEQFF.

The V gene is TRBV19, the J gene TRBJ1-1, with a possible D match to TRBD1 (6 bases). The V and J ends lost 5 bases and 1 base respectively, with 11 bases between them. The CDR3 is made up of 14 amino acids. CDR1 is LNHDA and CDR2 is SQIVND in the germline V gene (reference sequence). CDR3 residues: CASSFLGGNTEAFF. The CDR3 DNA reads as TGTGCCAGTAGTTTCTTAGGGGGGAACACTGAAGCTTTCTTT.

The chain carries TRBV18 and TRBJ2-7; TRBD1 matches at 8 bases. CDR1 is KGHSH, CDR2 LQKENI, per germline. The CDR3 is made up of 14 amino acids. With 6 bases clipped from V and 2 bases from J, the junction kept 6 bases outside the gene matches. CDR3 sequence reads: CASSQGDRPYEQYF. CDR3 coding DNA: TGTGCCAGCTCGCAGGGGGACAGGCCCTACGAGCAGTACTTC.

The V call is TRBV6-5, the J call TRBJ1-2; D might be TRBD1 (5 bases). Trimming left V 6 bases short and J 6 bases short, with 14 bases between. CDR1 and CDR2 from the germline V gene are MNHEY and SVGAGI. This CDR3 spans 13 amino acids. This CDR3 reads CASREGGGDGYTF. DNA of the CDR3: TGTGCCAGCAGGGAGGGCGGGGGGGATGGCTACACCTTC.